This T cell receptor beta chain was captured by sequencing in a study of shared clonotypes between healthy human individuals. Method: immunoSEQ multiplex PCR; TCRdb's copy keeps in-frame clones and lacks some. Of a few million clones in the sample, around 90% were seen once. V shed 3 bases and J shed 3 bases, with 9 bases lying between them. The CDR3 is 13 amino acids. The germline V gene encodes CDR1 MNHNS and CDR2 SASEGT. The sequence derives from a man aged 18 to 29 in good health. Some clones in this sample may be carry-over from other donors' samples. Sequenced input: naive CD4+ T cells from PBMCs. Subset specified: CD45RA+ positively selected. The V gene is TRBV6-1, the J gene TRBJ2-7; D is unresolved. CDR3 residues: CASSDLVGYEQYF. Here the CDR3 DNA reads TGTGCCAGCAGTGATTTGGTGGGCTACGAGCAGTACTTC.